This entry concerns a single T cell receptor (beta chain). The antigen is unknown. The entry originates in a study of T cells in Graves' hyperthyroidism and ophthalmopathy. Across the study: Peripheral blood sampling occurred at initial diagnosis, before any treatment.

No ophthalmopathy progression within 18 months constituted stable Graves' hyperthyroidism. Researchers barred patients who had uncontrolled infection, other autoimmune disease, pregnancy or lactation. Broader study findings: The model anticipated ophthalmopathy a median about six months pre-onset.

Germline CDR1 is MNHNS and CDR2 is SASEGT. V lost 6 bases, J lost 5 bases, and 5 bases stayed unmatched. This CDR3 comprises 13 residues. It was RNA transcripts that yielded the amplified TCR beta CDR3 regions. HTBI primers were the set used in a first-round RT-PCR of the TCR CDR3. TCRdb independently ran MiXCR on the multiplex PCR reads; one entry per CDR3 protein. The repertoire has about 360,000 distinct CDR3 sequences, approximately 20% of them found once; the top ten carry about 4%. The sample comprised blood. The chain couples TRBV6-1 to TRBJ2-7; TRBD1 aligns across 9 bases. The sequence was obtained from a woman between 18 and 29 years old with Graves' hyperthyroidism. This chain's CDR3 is CASSPTGGDEQYF. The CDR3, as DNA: TGTGCCAGCAGCCCGACAGGGGGGGACGAGCAGTACTTC.